This T cell receptor (beta chain) is drawn from a study of T cells in Graves' hyperthyroidism and ophthalmopathy. RNA transcripts provided the source from which TCR beta CDR3 regions were amplified. HTBI primers drove first-round RT-PCR of the TCR CDR3. TCRdb passed the multiplex PCR reads through MiXCR, listing each CDR3 protein once. In the table there are some 530,000 distinct CDR3 sequences, 20% to 25% of which are singletons. Trimming stripped 0 bases from V and 4 bases from J, with 14 bases between. CDR1 SGHRS and CDR2 YFSETQ come from the germline V gene. The CDR3 contains 15 residues. Each 10 ml fresh peripheral blood draw supplied the PBMCs.

The clonotype comes from a woman in her seventies with Graves' ophthalmopathy. The gene calls are TRBV5-1 and TRBJ2-7; D is ambiguous. The specimen was blood. Here the CDR3 reads CASSLESAKGYEQYF. DNA for the CDR3: TGCGCCAGCAGCTTGGAATCCGCGAAAGGATACGAGCAGTACTTC.